This entry lists 5 T cell receptor beta chains sequenced from one sample in a study of cytomegalovirus exposure and HLA in healthy donors. The PCR made use of 60 Vbeta and 13 Jbeta primers. Assay used: immunoSEQ multiplex PCR; TCRdb lists only in-frame clones, some missing. The repertoire holds 95,000 to 110,000 clones, roughly 80% seen once, with less than 5% in the top ten. The sample taken for sequencing was PBMCs. All receptors come from a man between 50 and 59 years old in good health and CMV-seropositive.

This chain links TRBV5-1 with TRBJ2-5; TRBD1 agrees at 8 bases. The germline V gene has CDR1 SGHRS and CDR2 YFSETQ. J lost 4 bases, V lost 6 bases, and 5 bases had no gene match. This CDR3 has 13 amino acids. CDR3 residues: CASTRGPGETQYF. For the CDR3, the DNA is TGCGCCAGCACCAGGGGGCCCGGAGAGACCCAGTACTTC.

This clone was recorded a few times. The chain joins TRBV6-5 to TRBJ2-7; D not certain. Trimming stripped 0 bases from V and 3 bases from J, with 12 bases between. CDR1 is MNHEY, CDR2 SVGAGI, per germline. The CDR3 consists of 15 residues. The CDR3 DNA sequence: TGTGCCAGCAGTTACTCGAGTCAGGTTAGCTACGAGCAGTACTTC. It encodes CASSYSSQVSYEQYF.

This chain uses TRBV6-6 with TRBJ2-5, with D uncertain. The end of the DNA aligns better with TRBJ2-7, so the J call may be wrong. Germline CDR1 MNHNY, CDR2 SVGAGI (reference sequence). The CDR3 is made up of 12 amino acids. Here the CDR3 reads CASSYHSYEQYF. CDR3 sequence (DNA): TGTGCCAGCAGTTACCATAGCTACGAGCAGTACTTC.

The CDR3 region is CASSKSGLTSTDTQYF. The CDR3, as DNA: TGCGCCAGCAGCAAATCGGGACTCACTAGCACAGATACGCAGTATTTT. The chain carries TRBV5-1 and TRBJ2-3; tentative D call: TRBD2 (6 bases). Germline CDR1 reads SGHRS; CDR2 reads YFSETQ. V lost 4 bases to trimming and J lost 0 bases, with 15 bases between them. The CDR3 runs to 16 residues.

This sequence joins TRBV4-2 and TRBJ2-3; 10 bases match TRBD2. The germline V gene has CDR1 LGHNA and CDR2 YNFKEQ. V lost 2 bases and J lost 1; bases outside the gene matches: 6. The CDR3 contains 17 residues. CDR3 bases: TGTGCCAGCAGCCAATCGCTAGCGGGAGCGGGCACAGATACGCAGTATTTT. This codes for CASSQSLAGAGTDTQYF.